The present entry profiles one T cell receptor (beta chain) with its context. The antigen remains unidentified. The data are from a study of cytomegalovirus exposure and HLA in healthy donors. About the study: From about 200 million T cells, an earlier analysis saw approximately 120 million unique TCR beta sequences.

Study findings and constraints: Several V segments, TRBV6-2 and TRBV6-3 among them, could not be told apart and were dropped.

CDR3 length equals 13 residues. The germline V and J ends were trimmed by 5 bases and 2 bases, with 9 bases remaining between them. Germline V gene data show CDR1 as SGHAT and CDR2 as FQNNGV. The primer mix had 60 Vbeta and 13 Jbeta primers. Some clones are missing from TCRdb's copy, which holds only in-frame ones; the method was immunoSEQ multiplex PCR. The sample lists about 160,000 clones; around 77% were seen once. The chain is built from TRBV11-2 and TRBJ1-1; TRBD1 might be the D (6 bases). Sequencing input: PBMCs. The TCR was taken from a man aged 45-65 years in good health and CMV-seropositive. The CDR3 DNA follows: TGTGCCAGCAGCACCAGGGGAAACACTGAAGCTTTCTTT. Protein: CASSTRGNTEAFF.